Listed below are T cell receptor beta chains from one sample, sequenced in a study of blood T cell repertoires in COVID-19. This table comes from immunoSEQ multiplex PCR, and its TCRdb copy is limited to in-frame clones, with some not included. Found here are approximately 120,000 clones, 84% of them singletons; the top ten hold 6.6%. Specimen: peripheral blood. The receptors were sampled from a woman between 50 and 59 years old with acute or convalescent COVID-19. The conserved cysteine and the conserved F or W are not part of the CDR3 here. Each record gives: D gene, J gene, V gene, CDR3 protein. The D gene is left open where the match is weak.

d_gene: .
j_gene: TRBJ1-6
v_gene: TRBV24-1
CDR3aa: ATSDTPYRDSPLH

d_gene: .
j_gene: TRBJ1-1
v_gene: TRBV9
CDR3aa: ASSPQGFPEAF

d_gene: TRBD1
j_gene: TRBJ1-5
v_gene: TRBV6-6
CDR3aa: ASSRGGQGDIRNQPQH

d_gene: TRBD1
j_gene: TRBJ1-2
v_gene: TRBV3-1/TRBV3-2
CDR3aa: ASSHSALDRGGYT

d_gene: TRBD1
j_gene: TRBJ1-5
v_gene: TRBV2
CDR3aa: ASSDGQGSGYSNQPQH

d_gene: TRBD1
j_gene: TRBJ2-7
v_gene: TRBV6-1
CDR3aa: ASSERVTGGGSYEQY

d_gene: .
j_gene: TRBJ1-2
v_gene: TRBV19
CDR3aa: ASSMGGARGYT

d_gene: .
j_gene: TRBJ1-4
v_gene: TRBV7-2
CDR3aa: ASSLILSNEKLF

d_gene: .
j_gene: TRBJ2-2
v_gene: TRBV18
CDR3aa: ASSPTATGNTGELF

d_gene: .
j_gene: TRBJ2-7
v_gene: TRBV28
CDR3aa: ASSYPPGEQY

d_gene: .
j_gene: TRBJ2-1
v_gene: TRBV5-1
CDR3aa: ASSLGRGSNEQF

d_gene: .
j_gene: TRBJ1-6
v_gene: TRBV19
CDR3aa: ASSIGGTYNSPLH

d_gene: TRBD1
j_gene: TRBJ1-3
v_gene: TRBV9
CDR3aa: ASSATGDAGNTIY

d_gene: .
j_gene: TRBJ2-7
v_gene: TRBV18
CDR3aa: ASSSWDSTSYEQY

d_gene: .
j_gene: TRBJ1-1
v_gene: TRBV2
CDR3aa: ASSDGGNTEAF

d_gene: TRBD2
j_gene: TRBJ2-1
v_gene: TRBV28
CDR3aa: ASSETLAGGDEQF

d_gene: .
j_gene: TRBJ2-2
v_gene: TRBV11-2
CDR3aa: ASIMERNTGELF

d_gene: .
j_gene: TRBJ2-7
v_gene: TRBV2
CDR3aa: ASSGSGLYEQY

d_gene: .
j_gene: TRBJ2-5
v_gene: TRBV5-5
CDR3aa: ASSLEGSETQY

d_gene: .
j_gene: TRBJ1-2
v_gene: TRBV27
CDR3aa: ASSLEGVGYGYT

d_gene: TRBD2
j_gene: TRBJ2-7
v_gene: TRBV3-1/TRBV3-2
CDR3aa: ASSQGLAGGRSGY

d_gene: .
j_gene: TRBJ2-1
v_gene: TRBV5-8
CDR3aa: ASSLAGTPYNEQF

d_gene: .
j_gene: TRBJ1-2
v_gene: TRBV7-9
CDR3aa: ASSAGHGHYGYT

d_gene: .
j_gene: TRBJ1-1
v_gene: TRBV2
CDR3aa: ASSGGLGRNTEAF

d_gene: TRBD1
j_gene: TRBJ1-2
v_gene: TRBV6-1
CDR3aa: ASSEGGGTLYGYT

d_gene: .
j_gene: TRBJ1-4
v_gene: TRBV6-5
CDR3aa: ASKVQEGLPLF

d_gene: TRBD2
j_gene: TRBJ2-3
v_gene: TRBV5-4
CDR3aa: ASSLSGGNTDTQY

d_gene: .
j_gene: TRBJ1-3
v_gene: TRBV19
CDR3aa: ASSNLGTKGNTIY

d_gene: .
j_gene: TRBJ1-1
v_gene: TRBV10-1
CDR3aa: ASRQGFLTEAF

d_gene: TRBD2
j_gene: TRBJ2-3
v_gene: TRBV7-3
CDR3aa: ASSLFGGAANTQY

d_gene: TRBD2
j_gene: TRBJ2-3
v_gene: TRBV7-2
CDR3aa: ASSLGASGGHYTDTQY

d_gene: .
j_gene: TRBJ1-4
v_gene: TRBV3-1/TRBV3-2
CDR3aa: ASSRRGENEKLF

d_gene: .
j_gene: TRBJ2-3
v_gene: TRBV19
CDR3aa: ASSPQLYEADTQY

d_gene: .
j_gene: TRBJ1-5
v_gene: TRBV15
CDR3aa: ATSRALSNQPQH

d_gene: .
j_gene: TRBJ2-3
v_gene: TRBV20-1
CDR3aa: SAREGTQY

d_gene: TRBD1
j_gene: TRBJ2-2
v_gene: TRBV5-8
CDR3aa: ASRGQGNGELF

d_gene: TRBD2
j_gene: TRBJ2-3
v_gene: TRBV5-4
CDR3aa: ASSLKLAGGTDTQY

d_gene: TRBD1
j_gene: TRBJ2-7
v_gene: TRBV10-1
CDR3aa: ASSAQGTGSDEQY

d_gene: TRBD1
j_gene: TRBJ1-4
v_gene: TRBV10-3
CDR3aa: AIKEGADTSTNEKLF

d_gene: .
j_gene: TRBJ2-3
v_gene: TRBV5-1
CDR3aa: ASSGGTPITDTQY

d_gene: .
j_gene: TRBJ1-6
v_gene: TRBV5-5
CDR3aa: ASSPGFGLSSYNSPLH

d_gene: .
j_gene: TRBJ1-6
v_gene: TRBV6-5
CDR3aa: ASSTTGLAHSPLH

d_gene: .
j_gene: TRBJ2-7
v_gene: TRBV20-1
CDR3aa: SATGAYEQY

d_gene: TRBD1
j_gene: TRBJ1-1
v_gene: TRBV3-1/TRBV3-2
CDR3aa: ASSRGISGTGNTEAF

d_gene: .
j_gene: TRBJ1-5
v_gene: TRBV19
CDR3aa: ASSTGQPNQPQH

d_gene: TRBD2
j_gene: TRBJ2-1
v_gene: TRBV18
CDR3aa: ASSPLAGAKYNEQF

d_gene: .
j_gene: TRBJ2-7
v_gene: TRBV13
CDR3aa: ASSRGSSYEQY